This is a list of T cell receptor beta chains from one sample in a study of post-analysis software for immune sequencing data. TCRdb analysed the PCR reads with MiXCR anew, one entry per CDR3 protein. The sample yields fewer than 850,000 distinct CDR3 sequences, 25% to 30% seen once. The sequencing input was blood. Receptors originate from a girl between 5 and 17 years old with multiple sclerosis. CDR3s include the opening cysteine and the closing phenylalanine or tryptophan. The D gene is left open where the match is weak. Expanded clones are given a class, and other clones once, few, many or no size at all.

D: .
length: 15
V: TRBV6-5
size: few
J: TRBJ2-3
DNA: TGTGCCAGCAGTTACTTCGGGCAGAGCACAGATACGCAGTATTTT
CDR3: CASSYFGQSTDTQYF

D: TRBD1
length: 16
V: TRBV11-2
size: .
J: TRBJ1-2
DNA: TGTGCCAGCAGCCGTCTCCGGGACAGGAGAAACTATGGCTACACCTTC
CDR3: CASSRLRDRRNYGYTF

D: TRBD1
length: 15
V: TRBV5-6
size: few
J: TRBJ1-2
DNA: TGTGCCAGCAGCTTGGAGGCAGGGGGCGCCTATGGCTACACCTTC
CDR3: CASSLEAGGAYGYTF

D: .
length: 13
V: TRBV29-1
size: many
J: TRBJ1-4
DNA: TGCAGCGTTGGGCAGACAACTAATGAAAAACTGTTTTTT
CDR3: CSVGQTTNEKLFF

D: .
length: 16
V: TRBV3-1
size: .
J: TRBJ1-3
DNA: TGTGCCAGCAGCCAAGATATGGGAGGGTATGAAAACACCATATATTTT
CDR3: CASSQDMGGYENTIYF

D: TRBD1
length: 13
V: TRBV20-1
size: few
J: TRBJ1-2
DNA: TGCAGTGCTAGAGGGGGACAGACCTATGGCTACACCTTC
CDR3: CSARGGQTYGYTF

D: .
length: 14
V: TRBV6-2/TRBV6-3
size: few
J: TRBJ2-3
DNA: TGTGCCAGCAGTCTCACCAAGAGCACAGATACGCAGTATTTT
CDR3: CASSLTKSTDTQYF

D: .
length: 13
V: TRBV12-3/TRBV12-4
size: .
J: TRBJ2-5
DNA: TGTGCCAGCAGCCTGAGTCATCGGGAGACCCAGTACTTC
CDR3: CASSLSHRETQYF

D: .
length: 15
V: TRBV6-1
size: .
J: TRBJ2-7
DNA: TGTGCCGGCAGTGAACCTACGGACAGAGCCTACGAGCAGTACTTC
CDR3: CAGSEPTDRAYEQYF

D: .
length: 17
V: TRBV25-1
size: .
J: TRBJ2-2
DNA: TGTGCCAGCAGTAAACACACGGGGAGGAAATTGTCTGGGGAGCTGTTTTTT
CDR3: CASSKHTGRKLSGELFF

D: .
length: 13
V: TRBV6-5
size: .
J: TRBJ2-2
DNA: TGTGCCAGCAGTTTCTCCTACGCCGGGGAGCTGTTTTTT
CDR3: CASSFSYAGELFF

D: .
length: 16
V: TRBV6-6
size: .
J: TRBJ1-5
DNA: TGTGCCAGCAGGCCCGCGGGGGGCCTGGGCAATCAGCCCCAGCATTTT
CDR3: CASRPAGGLGNQPQHF

D: TRBD1
length: 15
V: TRBV9
size: .
J: TRBJ1-1
DNA: TGTGCCAGCAGCGACACCAGGACAGGGCATTCTGAAGCTTTCTTT
CDR3: CASSDTRTGHSEAFF

D: TRBD2
length: 16
V: TRBV6-2/TRBV6-3
size: few
J: TRBJ2-1
DNA: TGTGCCAGCAGTTATTCGGCGGGGGTGTCCTACAATGAGCAGTTCTTC
CDR3: CASSYSAGVSYNEQFF

D: TRBD2
length: 16
V: TRBV3-1
size: few
J: TRBJ2-7
DNA: TGTGCCAGCAGCCAAGAAATGGGACTAGCACTACTCGAGCAGTACTTC
CDR3: CASSQEMGLALLEQYF

D: .
length: 16
V: TRBV6-2/TRBV6-3
size: few
J: TRBJ2-1
DNA: TGTGCCAGCAATCTTCAAGCGGAGCTAATATTCAATGAGCAGTTCTTC
CDR3: CASNLQAELIFNEQFF

D: TRBD2
length: 16
V: TRBV27
size: few
J: TRBJ2-7
DNA: TGTGCCAGCAGTCCGAGACTAGCGGGAGGGCCGGGCGAGCAGTACTTC
CDR3: CASSPRLAGGPGEQYF

D: .
length: 15
V: TRBV10-3
size: .
J: TRBJ2-1
DNA: TGTGCCATCAGTCCCGCGGATAGCTCCTACAATGAGCAGTTCTTC
CDR3: CAISPADSSYNEQFF

D: .
length: 12
V: TRBV27
size: .
J: TRBJ2-2
DNA: TGTGCCAGCAGTTTCCTCCACGGGGAGCTGTTTTTT
CDR3: CASSFLHGELFF

D: .
length: 15
V: TRBV28
size: few
J: TRBJ2-7
DNA: TGTGCCAGCAGTTTACCCCAATATACCCCCTACGAGCAGTACTTC
CDR3: CASSLPQYTPYEQYF

D: .
length: 17
V: TRBV18
size: .
J: TRBJ2-7
DNA: TGTGCCAGCTCGAGGGCGGGACTCCGTTCCGGGACCTACGAGCAGTACTTC
CDR3: CASSRAGLRSGTYEQYF

D: .
length: 14
V: TRBV20-1
size: few
J: TRBJ2-5
DNA: TGCAGTGCTAGAGTTGGGCTCCCCCAAGAGACCCAGTACTTC
CDR3: CSARVGLPQETQYF

D: .
length: 13
V: TRBV27
size: .
J: TRBJ2-7
DNA: TGTGCCAGCAGGCGACCCGGGACCTACGAGCAGTACTTC
CDR3: CASRRPGTYEQYF

D: .
length: 17
V: TRBV5-1
size: .
J: TRBJ1-2
DNA: TGCGCCAGCAGCACTATAGCCACAGGTCCCCCTAACTATGGCTACACCTTC
CDR3: CASSTIATGPPNYGYTF

D: .
length: 15
V: TRBV7-9
size: .
J: TRBJ1-1
DNA: TGTGCCAGCAGCTTGAACCCTGGGGATGGCACTGAAGCTTTCTTT
CDR3: CASSLNPGDGTEAFF

D: TRBD2
length: 16
V: TRBV5-1
size: .
J: TRBJ2-3
DNA: TGCGCCAGCAGCTACCCCACAGCGGGAACCCCCGATACGCAGTATTTT
CDR3: CASSYPTAGTPDTQYF

D: .
length: 17
V: TRBV6-6
size: .
J: TRBJ2-7
DNA: TGTGCCAGCAGTTTGGTCCCGGGGGCGGGCTGGTTGGAGGAGCAGTACTTC
CDR3: CASSLVPGAGWLEEQYF

D: .
length: 12
V: TRBV28
size: few
J: TRBJ1-1
DNA: TGTGCCAGCAGTTTAGGACTCAGGGAGGCTTTCTTT
CDR3: CASSLGLREAFF

D: .
length: 14
V: TRBV6-2/TRBV6-3
size: few
J: TRBJ2-5
DNA: TGTGCCAGCAGTTTGGAGTCCCTTCAAGAGACCCAGTACTTC
CDR3: CASSLESLQETQYF

D: .
length: 17
V: TRBV12-3/TRBV12-4
size: few
J: TRBJ2-7
DNA: TGTGCCAGCAGTTTTTCAACCTCCGGGCAGGGTTTTTACGAGCAGTACTTC
CDR3: CASSFSTSGQGFYEQYF

D: .
length: 11
V: TRBV6-5
size: many
J: TRBJ1-1
DNA: TGTGCAAGCGGGTGGGGCACTGAAGCTTTCTTT
CDR3: CASGWGTEAFF

D: .
length: 12
V: TRBV20-1
size: many
J: TRBJ2-3
DNA: TGCAGTGCTCGAGAGAATCTAGATACGCAGTATTTT
CDR3: CSARENLDTQYF

D: TRBD2
length: 17
V: TRBV5-6
size: .
J: TRBJ2-3
DNA: TGTGCCAGCAGCTTAATTGGACTAGCGGGGGAGAGAGATACGCAGTATTTT
CDR3: CASSLIGLAGERDTQYF

D: TRBD2
length: 12
V: TRBV10-3
size: .
J: TRBJ2-1
DNA: TGTGCCATCACCCTAGCGGGAGGACCCCCGTTCTTC
CDR3: CAITLAGGPPFF

D: TRBD1
length: 17
V: TRBV20-1
size: .
J: TRBJ2-7
DNA: TGCAGTGCTAGAGCCAGCTCCCGGGACAGGTTCAACTACGAGCAGTACTTC
CDR3: CSARASSRDRFNYEQYF

D: .
length: 16
V: TRBV12-3/TRBV12-4
size: .
J: TRBJ1-5
DNA: TGTGCCAGCAGTTTTACTCCCACAGGCTGGGCTCAGCCCCAGCATTTT
CDR3: CASSFTPTGWAQPQHF

D: .
length: 17
V: TRBV7-2
size: few
J: TRBJ2-7
DNA: TGTGCCAGCAGCTTAGAAGCGAGTGCGGGATTCTCCTACGAGCAGTACTTC
CDR3: CASSLEASAGFSYEQYF

D: TRBD2
length: 15
V: TRBV4-3
size: .
J: TRBJ2-1
DNA: TGCGCCAGCAGCCACAGACTAGCGGGGAGCAATGAGCAGTTCTTC
CDR3: CASSHRLAGSNEQFF

D: .
length: 13
V: TRBV3-1
size: few
J: TRBJ2-1
DNA: TGTGCCAGCAGCCTACCTTTAGCGGACCGACAGTTCTTC
CDR3: CASSLPLADRQFF

D: TRBD2
length: 14
V: TRBV5-1
size: .
J: TRBJ2-1
DNA: TGCGCCAGCGCGCGGGGGGACTTTGGCAATGAGCAGTTCTTC
CDR3: CASARGDFGNEQFF

D: .
length: 16
V: TRBV3-1
size: few
J: TRBJ2-5
DNA: TGTGCCAGCAGCCTATTGGGGGACTTCTGGAGAGAGACCCAGTACTTC
CDR3: CASSLLGDFWRETQYF

D: TRBD1
length: 16
V: TRBV6-4
size: many
J: TRBJ2-1
DNA: TGTGCCAGCAGCGACCGCCCGACAGGGGGGCGCAATGAGCAGTTCTTC
CDR3: CASSDRPTGGRNEQFF

D: TRBD1
length: 16
V: TRBV4-3
size: .
J: TRBJ1-2
DNA: TGCGCCAGCAGCCCTTCGGGACAGGGGAAGGTTCGGGGCTACACCTTC
CDR3: CASSPSGQGKVRGYTF

D: TRBD1
length: 17
V: TRBV7-6
size: .
J: TRBJ2-7
DNA: TGTGCCAGCAACTTTAAACCGGGACAGGGCCCCACGACCGAGCAGTACTTC
CDR3: CASNFKPGQGPTTEQYF

D: .
length: 17
V: TRBV28
size: .
J: TRBJ2-1
DNA: TGTGCCAGCACACCTCCTAGGGGAGGGGGCTCCTGCAATGAGCAGTTCTTC
CDR3: CASTPPRGGGSCNEQFF

D: .
length: 12
V: TRBV12-3/TRBV12-4
size: .
J: TRBJ2-1
DNA: TGTGCCAGCAGAATCGGGAACTCGGGGCAGTTCTTC
CDR3: CASRIGNSGQFF